The table lists the clone carrying this T cell receptor beta chain with a few counts. Semi-nested PCR with Nested Universal Primer A followed constant-region reverse priming of full-length variable regions. TCRdb recomputed calls from the 5' RACE reads with MiXCR, one row per CDR3 protein. The repertoire holds some 60,000 distinct CDR3 sequences, with nearly 30% as singletons. This CDR3 is built from 19 residues. The ends lost 0 bases at V and 0 bases at J; junction bases unmatched: 8. Germline-derived CDR1 and CDR2 are SGHRS and YFSETQ. This chain connects TRBV5-1 to TRBJ2-3; TRBD2 agrees at 12 bases. The sequence derives from a female donor with breast cancer. Sequences were obtained from tumor-infiltrating naive CD4+ T cells sorted from the breast tumor. This sample's subset: naive CD4+ T cells, CD4+CD45RA+CD25-. The CDR3 is CASSLVLAGGTTSTDTQYF. As DNA, the CDR3 is TGCGCCAGCAGCTTGGTACTAGCGGGGGGCACCACTAGCACAGATACGCAGTATTTT.